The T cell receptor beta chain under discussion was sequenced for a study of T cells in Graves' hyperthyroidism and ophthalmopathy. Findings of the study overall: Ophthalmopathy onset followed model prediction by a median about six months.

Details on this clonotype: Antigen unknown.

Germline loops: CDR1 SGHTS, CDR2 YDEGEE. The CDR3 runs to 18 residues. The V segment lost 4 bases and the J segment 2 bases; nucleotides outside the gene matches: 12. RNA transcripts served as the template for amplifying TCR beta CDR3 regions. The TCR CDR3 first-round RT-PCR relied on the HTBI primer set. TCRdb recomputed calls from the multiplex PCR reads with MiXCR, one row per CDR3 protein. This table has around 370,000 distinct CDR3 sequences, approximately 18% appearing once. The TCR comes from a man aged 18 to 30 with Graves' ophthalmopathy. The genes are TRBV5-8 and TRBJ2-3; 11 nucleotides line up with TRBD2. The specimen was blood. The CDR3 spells CASSTFSLAGAITDTQYF. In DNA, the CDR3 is TGTGCCAGCAGCACGTTCTCACTAGCGGGGGCCATCACAGATACGCAGTATTTT.